This TCR beta chain was identified in a study of blood T cells in healthy people across ages. Study outcomes and limitations: Shifts in expanded clonotypes may have been confounded by donor CMV status, which was unknown. Any conclusive comparison of naive versus antigen-experienced cells was prevented by using unsorted PBMCs.

This clonotype appeared many times. No antigen is known for it. Germline lookup yields CDR1 MNHEY and CDR2 SMNVEV (reference sequence). V shed 5 bases and J shed 5 bases, with 9 bases lying between them. This CDR3 spans 12 amino acids. PCR was performed a second time for about 7 to 11 cycles using a sample-barcoded 5' primer and a J-beta primer mix. TCRdb re-analysed the 5' RACE reads in MiXCR, keeping a single row per CDR3 protein. The table has roughly 1,500,000 distinct CDR3 sequences, about 43% seen once; the top ten hold roughly 7.9%. This TCR was recovered from a woman aged 18 to 35 in good health. The chain employs TRBV27 and TRBJ2-5; D is unresolved. Sequences were obtained from blood. This chain's CDR3 is CASSPEGETQYF. CDR3 in DNA: TGTGCCAGCAGTCCTGAAGGGGAGACCCAGTACTTC.